This is a list of T cell receptor beta chains from one sample in a study of cytomegalovirus exposure and HLA in healthy donors. Generated by immunoSEQ multiplex PCR, the TCRdb table keeps only in-frame clones and is missing some. The data contain 120,000 to 150,000 clones, 80% to 85% of them singletons. Sequenced material: PBMCs. The source is a male donor in good health and CMV-seropositive. Each CDR3 is given with its conserved first and last residue. The D gene is left open where the match is weak. Some rows have no size entry. The others give once, few or many, or a class for an expanded clone.

J: TRBJ2-7
D: TRBD1
size: NA
V: TRBV7-9
DNA: TGTGCCAGCCCCAGGACAGGACCTAACCCCGAGCAGTACTTC
CDR3: CASPRTGPNPEQYF

J: TRBJ2-3
D: TRBD2
size: NA
V: TRBV5-1
DNA: TGCGCCAGCAGCGAGACTAGCGGGCTTACAGATACGCAGTATTTT
CDR3: CASSETSGLTDTQYF

J: TRBJ2-5
D: NA
size: NA
V: TRBV13
DNA: TGTGCCAGCAGCTTAGCGGACAGACTCCAAGAGACCCAGTACTTC
CDR3: CASSLADRLQETQYF

J: TRBJ2-5
D: NA
size: NA
V: TRBV10-3
DNA: TGTGCCATCAGTGTCGAGGAAGAGACCCAGTACTTC
CDR3: CAISVEEETQYF

J: TRBJ1-5
D: TRBD1
size: NA
V: TRBV7-9
DNA: TGTTCCAGCAGCTCAGAGAACAGGGGGCAATCACAGCCCCAGCATTTT
CDR3: CSSSSENRGQSQPQHF

J: TRBJ2-2
D: TRBD1
size: NA
V: TRBV5-1
DNA: TGCGCCAGCAGCTTCCTAATAACAGGGGTGGACACCGGGGAGCTGTTTTTT
CDR3: CASSFLITGVDTGELFF

J: TRBJ2-3
D: TRBD1
size: NA
V: TRBV7-3
DNA: TGTGCCAGCAGCTCGAGGACAGGGTTTGATACAGATACGCAGTATTTT
CDR3: CASSSRTGFDTDTQYF

J: TRBJ2-2
D: TRBD1
size: once
V: TRBV9
DNA: TGTGCCAGCGGACAGGGGGACACCGGGGAGCTGTTTTTT
CDR3: CASGQGDTGELFF

J: TRBJ2-1
D: TRBD2
size: NA
V: TRBV13
DNA: TGTGCCAGCAGCTTAGGCCAACTAGCGGGATGGAATGAGCAGTTCTTC
CDR3: CASSLGQLAGWNEQFF

J: TRBJ1-1
D: NA
size: NA
V: TRBV5-6
DNA: TGTGCCAGCAGCTTGCAGGGGCGGAACACTGAAGCTTTCTTT
CDR3: CASSLQGRNTEAFF

J: TRBJ2-3
D: NA
size: NA
V: TRBV10-3
DNA: TGTGCCATCAGTGAAGTAGCGAGCACAGATACGCAGTATTTT
CDR3: CAISEVASTDTQYF

J: TRBJ2-7
D: TRBD1
size: NA
V: TRBV7-2
DNA: TGTGCCAGCAGCTTTGCACCCGGACAGGGTGCCCACGAGCAGTACTTC
CDR3: CASSFAPGQGAHEQYF

J: TRBJ1-4
D: TRBD1
size: NA
V: TRBV27
DNA: TGTGCCAGCAGTTTAATGCAGGGGGCTGAAAAACTGTTTTTT
CDR3: CASSLMQGAEKLFF

J: TRBJ2-3
D: TRBD2
size: NA
V: TRBV7-2
DNA: TGTGCCAGCAGCAAATGGGCGGGAGAACCCACAGATACGCAGTATTTT
CDR3: CASSKWAGEPTDTQYF

J: TRBJ2-5
D: NA
size: NA
V: TRBV27
DNA: TGTGCCAGCAGTCCTGCCCCCACACGGGGGACCCAAGAGACCCAGTACTTC
CDR3: CASSPAPTRGTQETQYF

J: TRBJ2-2
D: NA
size: few
V: TRBV13
DNA: TGTGCCAGCAGCTTTGGTAGGGGAGGCACCGGGGAGCTGTTTTTT
CDR3: CASSFGRGGTGELFF

J: TRBJ1-5
D: NA
size: NA
V: TRBV19
DNA: TGTGCCAGTAGTAACGAGGGTCGGAGCAATCAGCCCCAGCATTTT
CDR3: CASSNEGRSNQPQHF

J: TRBJ2-7
D: NA
size: few
V: TRBV6-1
DNA: TGTGCCAGCAGTGACAGCCCGGGAGCCTACGAGCAGTACTTC
CDR3: CASSDSPGAYEQYF

J: TRBJ1-6
D: TRBD1
size: NA
V: TRBV19
DNA: TGTGCCAGTAGTGAATCGGGACAGGAGTGGGCACCCCTCCACTTT
CDR3: CASSESGQEWAPLHF

J: TRBJ1-3
D: NA
size: NA
V: TRBV7-9
DNA: TGTGCCAGCAGCTTACTAAGCTCTGGAAACACCATATATTTT
CDR3: CASSLLSSGNTIYF

J: TRBJ1-5
D: TRBD1
size: NA
V: TRBV9
DNA: TGTGCCAGCAGCGTAGGGGACAGGGTAGATCAGCCCCAGCATTTT
CDR3: CASSVGDRVDQPQHF

J: TRBJ2-1
D: TRBD2
size: NA
V: TRBV18
DNA: TGTGCCAGCTTCGGGCTAGCGGACAACAATGAGCAGTTCTTC
CDR3: CASFGLADNNEQFF